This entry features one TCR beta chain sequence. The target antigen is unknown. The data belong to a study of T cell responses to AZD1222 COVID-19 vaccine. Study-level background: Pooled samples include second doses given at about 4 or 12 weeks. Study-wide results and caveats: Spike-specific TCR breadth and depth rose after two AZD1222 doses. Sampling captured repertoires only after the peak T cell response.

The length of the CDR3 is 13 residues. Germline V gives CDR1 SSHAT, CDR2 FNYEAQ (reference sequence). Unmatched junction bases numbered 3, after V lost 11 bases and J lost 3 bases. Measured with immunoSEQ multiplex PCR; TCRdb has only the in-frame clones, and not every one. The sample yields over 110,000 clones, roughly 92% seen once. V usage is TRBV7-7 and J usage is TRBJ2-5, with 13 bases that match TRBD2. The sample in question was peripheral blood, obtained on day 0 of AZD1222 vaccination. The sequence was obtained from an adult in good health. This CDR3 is CASGLAGKETQYF. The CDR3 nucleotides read TGTGCCTCGGGACTAGCGGGAAAAGAGACCCAGTACTTC.